A single sample gave rise to the 18 T cell receptor beta chains below, sequenced in a study of regulatory T cells in long-lasting Graves disease. Sequencing libraries for TCR beta were prepared with iRepertoire HTBI primers and Arm-PCR of CDR3 regions. TCRdb reprocessed the multiplex PCR reads with MiXCR, giving one entry per CDR3 protein. The sample holds 350,000 to 450,000 distinct CDR3 sequences, roughly 24% seen once. The time point: persistent/refractory GD, antithyroid drugs over 5 years with positive TRAb. PBMCs were the source of the RNA used for TCR sequencing. The sample in question was peripheral blood mononuclear cells (PBMCs), obtained when the disease was refractory, from a patient treated with antithyroid drugs. Receptors were obtained from a woman aged 40 to 50 with Graves disease.

As regards this clonotype: Possible read error: a much larger clone is one base away. CDR3 in amino acids: CTSSDVAGPLRDTQYF. CDR3 nucleotide sequence: TGTACCAGCAGTGACGTGGCGGGGCCTCTGAGAGATACGCAGTATTTT. V and J are TRBV2 and TRBJ2-3, with D tentatively TRBD2 (6 bases). Looked up from germline, CDR1 is SNHLY and CDR2 is FYNNEI. The CDR3 sequence is 16 residues long.

This clonotype has ten or more counts. The V gene is TRBV28, the J gene TRBJ2-5; TRBD2 matches at 13 bases. Trimming removed 8 bases from V and 0 bases from J; junction bases left unmatched: 3. The CDR3 length is 15 residues. CDR1 and CDR2 (germline): MDHEN, SYDVKM. The CDR3 sequence: CASGGLAGYQETQYF. In DNA form, the CDR3 reads TGTGCCAGCGGGGGACTAGCGGGGTACCAAGAGACCCAGTACTTC.

This clonotype turned up a few times. This chain links TRBV9 with TRBJ2-6; 11 bases align to TRBD1. The V gene end was trimmed by 0 bases and the J gene end by 1 base; junction bases not matched to a gene: 3. The CDR3 is 18 residues long. The germline V gene has CDR1 SGDLS and CDR2 YYNGEE. This CDR3 is CASSVGGTGGSGANVLTF. The CDR3 nucleotides are TGTGCCAGCAGCGTAGGTGGGACAGGGGGATCTGGGGCCAACGTCCTGACTTTC.

CDR3: CASTQEEQAGNQPQHF. CDR3 sequence (DNA): TGTGCCAGTACCCAGGAGGAACAGGCAGGGAATCAGCCCCAGCATTTT. This sequence joins TRBV19 and TRBJ1-5; a possible D gene is TRBD1 (5 bases). CDR1 and CDR2 (germline): LNHDA, SQIVND (reference sequence). With 7 bases removed from V and 4 bases from J, the gap between germline ends came to 20 bases. This CDR3 region has 16 residues. The full variable domain, with the rest looked up from reference TRBV19 and TRBJ1-5, is DGGITQSPKYLFRKEGQNVTLSCEQNLNHDAMYWYRQDPGQGLRLIYYSQIVNDFQKGDIAEGYSVSREKKESFPLTVTSAQKNPTAFYLCASTQEEQAGNQPQHFGDGTRLSIL.

This clonotype has only a few counts. This chain uses TRBV18 with TRBJ2-7, with TRBD1 matching over 7 bases. Per the germline V gene, CDR1 is KGHSH and CDR2 is LQKENI. V lost 1 base and J lost 5; bases outside the gene matches: 8. This CDR3 is 15 amino acids long. CDR3 sequence reads: CASSPQPGQTNEQYF. The CDR3 DNA reads TGTGCCAGCTCACCACAGCCGGGACAGACTAACGAGCAGTACTTC.

There are many counts of this clonotype. The junction does not match germline at one end; this may be a read error. V is TRBV28 and J is TRBJ1-2, with 7 bases lining up with TRBD1. The CDR3 is made up of 13 amino acids. Germline V gene lookup returns CDR1 MDHEN and CDR2 SYDVKM. CDR3 nucleotides: TGTGCCAGCACTTTAGAACAGGGGCCTGGCTACACCTTC. It yields the protein CASTLEQGPGYTF.

The V gene is TRBV5-5, the J gene TRBJ2-5; TRBD2 might be the D (6 bases). V was cut by 4 bases and J by 5 bases, with 15 bases left in between. Germline loops: CDR1 SGHKS, CDR2 YYEKEE (reference sequence). The CDR3 spans 14 residues. CDR3 bases: TGTGCCAGCAGCGCGGGACTGCCTAGGGAGACCCAGTACTTC. Amino acid sequence: CASSAGLPRETQYF.

The table lists this clonotype with many counts. V is TRBV11-2 and J is TRBJ2-4; D is uncertain. The CDR3 totals 14 residues. Germline V gene lookup returns CDR1 SGHAT and CDR2 FQNNGV. The V and J ends lost 3 bases and 1 base respectively, with 7 bases between them. The CDR3 coding sequence is TGTGCCAGCAGCTTTGGCAGTGCCAAAAACATTCAGTACTTC. Translation gives CASSFGSAKNIQYF. Supplemented by reference TRBV11-2 and TRBJ2-4, the full variable domain reads EAGVAQSPRYKIIEKRQSVAFWCNPISGHATLYWYQQILGQGPKLLIQFQNNGVVDDSQLPKDRFSAERLKGVDSTLKIQPAKLEDSAVYLCASSFGSAKNIQYFGAGTRLSVL.

This clonotype was found many times. The genes are TRBV7-8 and TRBJ2-7, with TRBD2 as a possible D gene (6 bases). Trimming pared 5 bases from V and 2 bases from J, leaving 16 bases between. The CDR3 length is 15 residues. The germline V gene has CDR1 SGHVS and CDR2 FQNEAQ. Here the CDR3 reads CASSLLGGSAYEQYF. CDR3 nucleotides: TGTGCCAGCAGCCTACTCGGAGGGAGTGCCTACGAGCAGTACTTC.

This clonotype was seen a handful of times. This chain links TRBV9 with TRBJ1-2; TRBD1 aligns across 7 bases. Losses at the gene ends were 6 bases for V and 2 bases for J; bases not matched to a gene: 16. There are 17 residues in the CDR3. Germline CDR1 is SGDLS and CDR2 is YYNGEE. DNA of the CDR3: TGTGCCAGCACCAAACCCCGTTGGCAGGGGGTGAACTATGGCTACACCTTC. Its translation is CASTKPRWQGVNYGYTF.

The chain recombines TRBV20-1 with TRBJ2-7, with TRBD1 matching over 7 bases. Germline V gene sequence: CDR1 DFQATT, CDR2 SNEGSKA (reference sequence). With V trimmed by 0 bases and J by 3 bases, 8 bases remained unmatched. This CDR3 is 15 amino acids long. This CDR3 is CSARDEQGFFYEQYF. The CDR3 nucleotides read TGCAGTGCTAGAGATGAACAGGGGTTTTTCTACGAGCAGTACTTC.

Turning to this clonotype: A far larger clone is only one base removed, so a read error is likely. The CDR3 end shows no conserved phenylalanine or tryptophan, and so a read error is likely. This sequence joins TRBV7-9 and TRBJ2-5, with 10 bases aligning to TRBD2. Trimming removed 5 bases from V and 4 bases from J; junction bases left unmatched: 4. The CDR3 runs to 14 residues. Germline V CDR1 and CDR2: SEHNR, FQNEAQ (reference sequence). For the CDR3, the DNA is TGTGCCAGCAGCGTGGTAGCGGGAGGAGAGACCCAGTACCTC. Translated, it gives CASSVVAGGETQYL.

This clonotype was seen many times. Here the CDR3 reads CASKGQGARTNEKLFF. In DNA form, the CDR3 reads TGTGCCAGCAAGGGACAGGGGGCGCGAACTAATGAAAAACTGTTTTTT. The rearrangement joins TRBV2 to TRBJ1-4; 12 nucleotides align to TRBD1. V trimming: 7 bases; J trimming: 1 base; junction bases outside the gene matches: 4. CDR3 length equals 16 residues. The germline V gene encodes CDR1 SNHLY and CDR2 FYNNEI.

The V gene is TRBV28, the J gene TRBJ2-7; D may be TRBD1 or TRBD2 (6 bases each). The V gene's germline CDR1 is MDHEN and CDR2 SYDVKM. This CDR3 comprises 15 residues. The V end lost 3 bases, the J end lost 5 bases, and 17 bases lay between the germline ends. CDR3 nucleotide sequence: TGTGCCAGCAGTTTGAGCCGGGGGCGACGGCACGAGCAGTACTTC. Amino acids: CASSLSRGRRHEQYF.

This clonotype appeared many times. The V and J genes are TRBV2 and TRBJ1-4; D gene ambiguous. Per germline, CDR1 SNHLY and CDR2 FYNNEI. This CDR3 is built from 14 residues. V lost 7 bases, J lost 1 base, and 10 bases lay in between. As DNA, the CDR3 is TGTGCCAGCAAGGAAAGGGAAACTAATGAAAAACTGTTTTTT. Translated, it gives CASKERETNEKLFF.

Of note for this clonotype: The junction departs from the called germline gene at one end, perhaps through a read error. V usage is TRBV15 and J usage is TRBJ1-1, with D uncertain. Germline lookup yields CDR1 LNHNV and CDR2 YYDKDF (reference sequence). This CDR3 region has 13 residues. CDR3 loop: CATSRVRNSEAFF. CDR3 sequence (DNA): TGTGCCACCAGCAGAGTTAGGAACTCTGAAGCTTTCTTT. Based on the CDR3 plus reference TRBV15 and TRBJ1-1, the full variable domain is DAMVIQNPRYQVTQFGKPVTLSCSQTLNHNVMYWYQQKSSQAPKLLFHYYDKDFNNEADTPDNFQSRRPNTSFCFLDIRSPGLGDTAMYLCATSRVRNSEAFFGQGTRLTVV.

To note about this clonotype: A single base separates this from a much larger clone, so it may be a read error. Because the CDR3 is missing its conserved closing phenylalanine or tryptophan, this is likely a read error. V usage is TRBV10-2 and J usage is TRBJ2-5; D is unresolved. CDR3 size: 15 residues. Germline assignment: CDR1 WSHSY and CDR2 SAAADI. Trimming shortened V by 3 bases and J by 2 bases, and 13 bases separated the two germline ends. The CDR3 here is CASSDTALPQETQYC. Written as DNA, the CDR3 is TGCGCCAGCAGTGACACAGCTCTACCTCAAGAGACCCAGTACTGC.

This clonotype was seen at least ten times. The chain has TRBV19 and TRBJ2-2; 9 nucleotides agree with TRBD2. The junction had 8 bases not matched to a gene; V was cut back by 3 bases and J by 3 bases. Germline-derived CDR1 and CDR2 are LNHDA and SQIVND (reference sequence). This CDR3 spans 17 amino acids. The CDR3 coding sequence is TGTGCCAGTAGTATGGGTAGCGGGAGTTTTTACACCGGGGAGCTGTTTTTT. Translation gives CASSMGSGSFYTGELFF.